The clone carrying this TCR beta chain was picked up a small number of times. TCRdb reprocessed the 5' RACE reads via MiXCR and lists one record per CDR3 protein. This repertoire shows approximately 89,000 distinct CDR3 sequences, more than 4.5% found once; its top ten account for roughly 7.5%. The sample originates from a study of T cells of healthy individuals. Germline values: CDR1 SGHTA, CDR2 FQGNSA. The V and J ends lost 5 bases and 8 bases, in that order; junction bases with no gene match: 10. This CDR3 has 14 amino acids. The V gene is TRBV7-2, the J gene TRBJ1-2, with 8 bases fitting TRBD1. The source of this sequence is a female donor in good health. The CDR3, as DNA: TGTGCCAGCAGCATGGGACAGGTCTCCGAGGGCTACACCTTC. This codes for CASSMGQVSEGYTF.